The present T cell receptor (beta chain) was sequenced within a study of T cell responses to AZD1222 COVID-19 vaccine. General observations from the study: Mostly white British, mostly female donors; authors suggested clonal diversity may be underestimated. Reportedly, nearly half the spike-specific TCRs target unmutated variant regions. It was only a handful of AZD1222 recipients who were seropositive at baseline.

On this clone: Its target is not known.

In germline, CDR1 is SGHRS, CDR2 YFSETQ. The CDR3 is 11 residues long. V lost 4 bases, J lost 8 bases, and 9 bases lay in between. Clones were read by immunoSEQ multiplex PCR, and TCRdb kept only the in-frame ones, dropping some. The sample records around 130,000 clones, 80% to 95% being singletons. This sequence originates from an adult who received the MenACWY meningococcal vaccine as a control. The V call is TRBV5-1, the J call TRBJ1-1; the D gene is possibly TRBD1 (6 bases). The source was peripheral blood, collected 28 days after the second dose of the MenACWY control vaccine. Here the CDR3 DNA reads TGCGCCAGCAGCCCCGGGACAGAAGCTTTCTTT. Protein product: CASSPGTEAFF.